These 31 T cell receptor beta chains were sequenced from one sample in a study of control samples from healthy donors and cancer patients. Libraries were prepared by immunoSEQ multiplex PCR; TCRdb keeps only in-frame clonotypes and omits some of them. The table records 150,000 or so clones, around 96% of them present only once. What was sequenced was blood. The receptors originated from a woman between 40 and 55 years old in good health.

This clone was recorded only once. The rearrangement links TRBV7-2 to TRBJ2-5, with 11 bases matching TRBD1. V lost 3 bases and J lost 7; bases outside the gene matches: 10. Germline loops: CDR1 SGHTA, CDR2 FQGNSA. CDR3 length: 16 residues. As DNA, the CDR3 is TGTGCCAGCAGCTTTGCCCCGGGACAGGGGGAGGGGACCCAGTACTTC. Translated: CASSFAPGQGEGTQYF.

The J gene is TRBJ2-3, the V gene TRBV6-2 or TRBV6-3; D is unclear. The CDR3 runs to 14 residues. V was shortened by 4 bases and J by 5 bases, with 13 bases between the two germline ends. Per the germline V gene, CDR1 is MNHEY and CDR2 is SVGEGT. The DNA of the CDR3 is TGTGCCAGCAGTTGGACGGATACTCGAGATACGCAGTATTTT. This sequence encodes CASSWTDTRDTQYF.

This sequence joins TRBV10-3 and TRBJ2-2; the D is unclear. There are 15 residues in the CDR3. V shed 3 bases and J shed 2 bases, with 10 bases lying between them. Germline V gene lookup returns CDR1 ENHRY and CDR2 SYGVKD. The CDR3 reads CAISDPADNTGELFF. CDR3 coding DNA: TGTGCCATCAGTGATCCAGCAGATAACACCGGGGAGCTGTTTTTT.

V is TRBV2 and J is TRBJ1-2, with no clear D. CDR1 SNHLY and CDR2 FYNNEI come from the germline V gene. This CDR3 spans 15 amino acids. Trimming removed 7 bases from V and 1 base from J, with 16 bases in between. CDR3 region: CASIRERQINYGYTF. CDR3 DNA: TGTGCCAGCATTCGTGAGCGCCAAATTAACTATGGCTACACCTTC.

This sequence joins TRBV15 and TRBJ1-2; 7 bases are a match to TRBD1. This CDR3 contains 15 residues. Germline assignment: CDR1 LNHNV and CDR2 YYDKDF (reference sequence). The ends lost 1 base at V and 2 bases at J; junction bases unmatched: 4. The CDR3 region is CATSRVGGANYGYTF. CDR3 sequence (DNA): TGTGCCACCAGCAGAGTAGGGGGCGCGAACTATGGCTACACCTTC.

This clone was seen a few times. The chain combines TRBV14 with TRBJ2-5, with D unresolved. V dropped 4 bases and J dropped 5 bases, with 14 bases sitting between them. The CDR3 spans 14 residues. The germline V gene has CDR1 SGHDN and CDR2 FVKESK. Here the CDR3 reads CASSRSRVGETQYF. The CDR3 DNA reads TGTGCCAGCAGCCGTAGTCGGGTAGGGGAGACCCAGTACTTC.

The rearrangement joins TRBV6-5 to TRBJ1-1; TRBD1 matches 8 bases. This CDR3 is 12 amino acids long. Losses at the gene ends were 4 bases for V and 10 bases for J; bases not matched to a gene: 5. Germline V gives CDR1 MNHEY, CDR2 SVGAGI. The CDR3 region is CASSFPDRGAFF. CDR3 coding DNA: TGTGCCAGCAGTTTCCCAGACAGGGGAGCTTTCTTT.

The DNA for the CDR3 is TGTGCCACCAGCATAGGATCAGGGGGCACCGGGGAGCTGTTTTTT. This gives the protein CATSIGSGGTGELFF. The gene calls are TRBV15 and TRBJ2-2, with TRBD1 identical over 7 bases. The CDR3 is 15 residues long. Germline trimming cut 4 bases from V and 4 bases from J; bases unmatched to any gene: 6. Germline V gives CDR1 LNHNV, CDR2 YYDKDF (reference sequence).

The V and J genes are TRBV5-4 and TRBJ1-5; 7 nucleotides align to TRBD1. J was trimmed by 4 bases and V by 10 bases; bases with no gene match: 14. Germline CDR1 reads SGHNT; CDR2 reads YYREEE (reference sequence). The length of the CDR3 is 15 residues. CDR3 sequence reads: CAVSNSRDRNQPQHF. In DNA form, the CDR3 reads TGTGCCGTTAGCAACTCTAGGGACAGAAATCAGCCCCAGCATTTT.

J is TRBJ1-1 and V is TRBV3-1 (or the pseudogene TRBV3-2); no firm D call. CDR1 and CDR2 (germline): LGHDT, YNNKEL (reference sequence). The CDR3 runs 14 residues. V was trimmed by 4 bases and J by 0 bases, leaving 9 bases between them. CDR3 coding DNA: TGTGCCAGCAGCCCCTTCACCATGAACACTGAAGCTTTCTTT. Translating it yields CASSPFTMNTEAFF.

This clone appeared a single time. V is TRBV9 and J is TRBJ2-3, with 7 bases fitting TRBD2. The CDR3 totals 17 residues. V shed 0 bases, J shed 3 bases, and the junction held 10 bases outside the gene matches. The germline V gene has CDR1 SGDLS and CDR2 YYNGEE. The CDR3 sequence: CASSVAGGGSLTDTQYF. Here the CDR3 DNA reads TGTGCCAGCAGCGTAGCGGGGGGAGGCAGTTTGACAGATACGCAGTATTTT. The complete variable domain, with remaining parts taken from reference TRBV9 and TRBJ2-3, reads DSGVTQTPKHLITATGQRVTLRCSPRSGDLSVYWYQQSLDQGLQFLIQYYNGEERAKGNILERFSAQQFPDLHSELNLSSLELGDSALYFCASSVAGGGSLTDTQYFGPGTRLTVL.

This clone has only one observation. The V call is TRBV6-5, the J call TRBJ2-3; TRBD2 matches at 10 bases. V was pared by 2 bases and J by 4 bases, with 3 bases of the junction left unmatched. The CDR3 sequence is 15 residues long. CDR1 and CDR2 (germline): MNHEY, SVGAGI. The DNA of the CDR3 is TGTGCCAGCAGTTACAATAGCGGGGGGTCAGATACGCAGTATTTT. It translates to CASSYNSGGSDTQYF.

The chain couples TRBV19 to TRBJ2-7, with TRBD1 matching 8 bases. CDR3 size: 16 residues. Germline V gene sequence: CDR1 LNHDA, CDR2 SQIVND (reference sequence). Losses at the gene ends were 1 base for V and 3 bases for J; bases not matched to a gene: 8. CDR3 nucleotides: TGTGCCAGTAGTATAGTCCCCGGGACAGGTCACTACGAGCAGTACTTC. Translating it yields CASSIVPGTGHYEQYF.

This chain joins TRBV29-1 and TRBJ1-2; the D is unclear. The length of the CDR3 is 11 residues. Trimming took 1 base from V and 5 from J, leaving 5 bases between them. CDR1 and CDR2 from the germline V gene are SQVTM and ANQGSEA. CDR3 amino acids: CSVEGLYGYTF. The CDR3 DNA reads as TGCAGCGTTGAAGGCCTGTATGGCTACACCTTC.

This sequence joins TRBV2 and TRBJ1-5; TRBD1 might be the D (5 bases). The CDR3 length is 13 residues. CDR1 is SNHLY and CDR2 is FYNNEI in the germline V gene. With 7 bases removed from V and 3 bases from J, the gap between germline ends came to 10 bases. The CDR3 DNA reads as TGTGCCAGCAAGGGGAGCACCAATCAGCCCCAGCATTTT. Its translation is CASKGSTNQPQHF.

For this clone: One end of the junction varies from germline; a read error may be responsible. This chain uses TRBV5-6 with TRBJ1-2, with D perhaps matching TRBD1 (5 bases). Germline CDR1 and CDR2: SGHDT and YYEEEE. The CDR3 has 18 amino acids. The CDR3 sequence is CASRLAPGRRVTNYGYTF. The CDR3 nucleotides read TGTGCCAGCAGATTGGCTCCGGGACGAAGAGTAACTAACTATGGCTACACCTTC.

V and J are TRBV6-5 and TRBJ2-7; D uncertain. The V gene's germline CDR1 is MNHEY and CDR2 SVGAGI. Trimming shortened V by 8 bases and J by 5 bases, and 19 bases separated the two germline ends. This CDR3 has 14 amino acids. This chain's CDR3 is CASLRWQLSNEQYF. The CDR3 nucleotides read TGTGCCAGCCTTCGTTGGCAACTATCAAACGAGCAGTACTTC.

This clone was seen a single time. The chain links TRBV30 to TRBJ1-1; D perhaps matches TRBD1 (6 bases). V was pared by 5 bases and J by 6 bases, with 10 bases between. CDR3 length: 11 amino acids. CDR1 is GTSNPN, CDR2 SVGIG, per germline (reference sequence). CDR3 bases: TGTGCCTGGGGCAGGGGAGCTGAAGCTTTCTTT. Translating it yields CAWGRGAEAFF. Together with reference TRBV30 and TRBJ1-1, the CDR3 gives the full variable domain: SQTIHQWPATLVQPVGSPLSLECTVEGTSNPNLYWYRQAAGRGLQLLFYSVGIGQISSEVPQNLSASRPQDRQFILSSKKLLLSDSGFYLCAWGRGAEAFFGQGTRLTVV.

The rearrangement joins TRBV27 to TRBJ2-7; weak D call: TRBD2 (5 bases). Germline CDR1 reads MNHEY; CDR2 reads SMNVEV (reference sequence). The CDR3 loop spans 14 amino acids. The ends were cut back, 8 bases at V and 4 bases at J, with 18 bases in the middle. The CDR3 protein is CASRGLGFSYEQYF. DNA of the CDR3: TGTGCCAGCCGGGGATTGGGCTTTTCGTACGAGCAGTACTTC.

A note on this clone: The missing conserved phenylalanine or tryptophan at the end of this CDR3 makes a read error likely. Because the CDR3's place on the DNA is in doubt, the DNA is left out and the CDR3 is given as listed by TCRdb. The chain links TRBV27 to TRBJ1-1; the DNA was not used to check the table's D call, TRBD1. Germline CDR1 reads MNHEY; CDR2 reads SMNVEV (reference sequence). The CDR3 is made up of 14 amino acids, end residues included. The CDR3 spells CASSARQGARGLVI.

V and J are TRBV25-1 and TRBJ1-2; D not resolved. The CDR3 is 14 residues long. The germline V gene encodes CDR1 MGHDK and CDR2 SYGVNS. Deletions cut 1 base from V and 7 bases from J, with 13 bases between. The DNA for the CDR3 is TGTGCCAGCAGTGAATTTCATTCCCGTGGTGGCTACACCTTC. It encodes CASSEFHSRGGYTF.

The gene calls are TRBV5-6 and TRBJ2-2; the match to TRBD1 covers 8 bases. The CDR3 runs to 16 residues. The trim removed 1 base at V and 2 bases at J, leaving 4 bases unmatched. CDR1 and CDR2 (germline): SGHDT, YYEEEE. The CDR3 loop is CASSLSPGGNTGELFF. The CDR3, as DNA: TGTGCCAGCAGCTTGTCCCCAGGGGGCAACACCGGGGAGCTGTTTTTT. The full variable domain, completed using reference TRBV5-6 and TRBJ2-2, is DAGVTQSPTHLIKTRGQQVTLRCSPKSGHDTVSWYQQALGQGPQFIFQYYEEEERQRGNFPDRFSGHQFPNYSSELNVNALLLGDSALYLCASSLSPGGNTGELFFGEGSRLTVL.

The genes are TRBV27 and TRBJ1-2; a possible D gene is TRBD1 (6 bases). CDR3 length equals 14 residues. Trimming stripped 2 bases from V and 4 bases from J, with 11 bases between. Looked up from germline, CDR1 is MNHEY and CDR2 is SMNVEV (reference sequence). CDR3: CASSLGAGVYGYTF. The CDR3 DNA reads as TGTGCCAGCAGTTTAGGAGCAGGGGTCTATGGCTACACCTTC.

The rearrangement uses TRBV18 and TRBJ1-1; D not resolved. Trimming took off 1 base at V and 4 bases at J, with 10 bases between the two ends. This CDR3 region has 14 residues. Per germline, CDR1 KGHSH and CDR2 LQKENI. The chain's CDR3 is CASSPRVEGTEAFF. The CDR3, as DNA: TGTGCCAGCTCACCACGGGTCGAGGGCACTGAAGCTTTCTTT.

This chain connects TRBV19 to TRBJ1-5; tentatively, D is TRBD1 (5 bases). Germline assignment: CDR1 LNHDA and CDR2 SQIVND (reference sequence). The CDR3 contains 14 residues. Trimming removed 3 bases from V and 6 bases from J, with 12 bases in between. CDR3 sequence (DNA): TGTGCCAGTAGTATCGGTCCAGGGTTTCAGCCCCAGCATTTT. It encodes CASSIGPGFQPQHF. The full variable domain, rest sourced from reference TRBV19 and TRBJ1-5, is DGGITQSPKYLFRKEGQNVTLSCEQNLNHDAMYWYRQDPGQGLRLIYYSQIVNDFQKGDIAEGYSVSREKKESFPLTVTSAQKNPTAFYLCASSIGPGFQPQHFGDGTRLSIL.

The chain has TRBV19 and TRBJ2-4, with D maybe TRBD2 (5 bases). Germline V lookup: CDR1 LNHDA, CDR2 SQIVND (reference sequence). The CDR3 length is 15 residues. The V end lost 2 bases, the J end lost 6 bases, and 14 bases lay between the germline ends. The CDR3, as DNA: TGTGCCAGTAGTATAAATATCGGGAAAGCAAACATTCAGTACTTC. It encodes CASSINIGKANIQYF.

This rearrangement joins TRBV20-1 to TRBJ1-1, with D hard to call. Germline loops: CDR1 DFQATT, CDR2 SNEGSKA (reference sequence). The CDR3 contains 13 residues. Trimming took 3 bases from V and 2 from J, leaving 10 bases between them. As DNA, the CDR3 is TGCAGTGCTAGTAGGGTACGAAACACTGAAGCTTTCTTT. It yields the protein CSASRVRNTEAFF.

This rearrangement joins TRBV29-1 to TRBJ1-2, with D possibly being TRBD1 (6 bases). Germline V gene lookup returns CDR1 SQVTM and CDR2 ANQGSEA. V was cut by 5 bases and J by 0 bases, with 16 bases left in between. CDR3 length: 15 residues. CDR3 DNA sequence: TGCAGCGTTACCAGACAGGAGCCCTCTAACTATGGCTACACCTTC. This translates into CSVTRQEPSNYGYTF.

DNA for the CDR3: TGTGCCAGCAGCTTAGCGCGCCCCTACCTCTCCTACGAGCAGTACTTC. Its protein is CASSLARPYLSYEQYF. The J gene is TRBJ2-7, the V gene TRBV7-8; D is unclear. CDR3 length: 16 amino acids. Germline-derived CDR1 and CDR2 are SGHVS and FQNEAQ. Trimming took off 0 bases at V and 0 bases at J, with 12 bases between the two ends.

The rearrangement uses TRBV28 and TRBJ1-2; D is ambiguous. This CDR3 is built from 12 residues. Trimming took off 7 bases at V and 3 bases at J, with 9 bases between the two ends. In germline, CDR1 is MDHEN, CDR2 SYDVKM. CDR3 in amino acids: CASTGPYYGYTF. In DNA, the CDR3 is TGTGCCAGCACAGGACCGTACTATGGCTACACCTTC.

The chain carries TRBV7-2 and TRBJ1-3; TRBD1 matches 8 bases. The germline gives CDR1 SGHTA, CDR2 FQGNSA. J lost 3 bases, V lost 5 bases, and 9 bases had no gene match. CDR3 size: 16 residues. The CDR3 spells CASSPSRGLGGNTIYF. The CDR3 nucleotides are TGTGCCAGCAGCCCATCCAGGGGGCTCGGTGGAAACACCATATATTTT. The full variable domain, its missing parts supplied by reference TRBV7-2 and TRBJ1-3, is GAGVSQSPSNKVTEKGKDVELRCDPISGHTALYWYRQSLGQGLEFLIYFQGNSAPDKSGLPSDRFSAERTGGSVSTLTIQRTQQEDSAVYLCASSPSRGLGGNTIYFGEGSWLTVV.